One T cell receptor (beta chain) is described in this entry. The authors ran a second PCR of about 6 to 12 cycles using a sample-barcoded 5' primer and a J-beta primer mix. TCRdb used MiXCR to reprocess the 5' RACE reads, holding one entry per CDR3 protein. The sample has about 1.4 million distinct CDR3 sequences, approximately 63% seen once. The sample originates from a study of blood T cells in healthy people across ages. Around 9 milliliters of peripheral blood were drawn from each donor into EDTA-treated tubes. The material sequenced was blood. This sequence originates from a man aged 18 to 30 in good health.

CDR3 sequence reads: CAWSLKGDSYEQYF. The CDR3 DNA sequence: TGTGCCTGGAGTCTGAAAGGAGACTCCTACGAGCAGTACTTC. The chain recombines TRBV30 with TRBJ2-7, with D hard to call. CDR1 is GTSNPN, CDR2 SVGIG, per germline (reference sequence). This CDR3 is 14 amino acids long. Trimming cost V 2 bases and J 0 bases, with 11 bases left between them.